The sequence of this T cell receptor (beta chain) was determined in a study of STAT5B mutations in CD4+ large granular lymphocyte leukemia. General study points: Compared with healthy controls (2/35), patient top clones favored TRBV06 (8/27). Around 25% of private leukemic clonotypes occurred rarely in other patients' non-leukemic repertoires. The CD4+ versus CD8+ T-LGLL clonality difference may reflect limited sample size.

A remark on this clone: The antigen is undetermined.

J was trimmed by 6 bases and V by 5 bases; bases with no gene match: 14. Germline V gene data show CDR1 as GTSNPN and CDR2 as SVGIG (reference sequence). CDR3 size: 16 residues. Sequencing was at survey level. Here immunoSEQ multiplex PCR was the method, and the copy in TCRdb shows in-frame clones only, minus some. The sample has fewer than 45,000 clones, more than 70% seen once. The sequenced sample was CD4+ T cells from blood buffy coats. The sequence came from a human donor in good health. This sequence joins TRBV30 and TRBJ2-3; TRBD2 matches at 10 bases. CDR3 region: CAWRTPGLANRDTQYF. The DNA for the CDR3 is TGTGCCTGGCGAACACCGGGACTAGCGAATAGGGATACGCAGTATTTT.